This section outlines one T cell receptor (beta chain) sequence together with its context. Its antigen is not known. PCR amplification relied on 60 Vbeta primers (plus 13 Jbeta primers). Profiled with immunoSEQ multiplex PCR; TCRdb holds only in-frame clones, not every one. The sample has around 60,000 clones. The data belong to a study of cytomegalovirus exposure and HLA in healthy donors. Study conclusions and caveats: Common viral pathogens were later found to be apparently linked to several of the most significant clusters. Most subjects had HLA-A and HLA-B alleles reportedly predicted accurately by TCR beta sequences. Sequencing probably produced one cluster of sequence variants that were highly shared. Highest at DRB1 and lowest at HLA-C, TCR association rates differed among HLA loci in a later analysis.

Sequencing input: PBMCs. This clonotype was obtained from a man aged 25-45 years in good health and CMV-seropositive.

DNA for the CDR3: TGTGCCAGCAGCTCGACAGGGTCGGGCGAGCAGTACTTC. This encodes CASSSTGSGEQYF. The chain links TRBV7-3 to TRBJ2-7; 7 nucleotides line up with TRBD1. The germline V gene has CDR1 SGHTA and CDR2 FQGTGA. CDR3 length: 13 amino acids. Unmatched junction bases numbered 6, after V lost 4 bases and J lost 6 bases.